The next 25 T cell receptor beta chains were all read from a single sample in a study of blood T cell repertoires in COVID-19. Only in-frame clones appear in the TCRdb table, and some are missing; sequencing was by immunoSEQ multiplex PCR. The table shows about 150,000 clones, with roughly 80% occurring only once. What was sequenced was peripheral blood. Receptors were obtained from a man in his sixties who had recovered from COVID-19.

This clone was seen only a few times. The V call is TRBV5-4, the J call TRBJ1-6; 8 nucleotides align to TRBD1. Germline V gene lookup returns CDR1 SGHNT and CDR2 YYREEE (reference sequence). The CDR3 has 15 amino acids. Losses at the gene ends were 4 bases for V and 6 bases for J; bases not matched to a gene: 6. The CDR3: CASSLDRGSNSPLHF. In DNA, the CDR3 is TGTGCCAGCAGCCTAGACAGGGGCAGTAATTCACCCCTCCACTTT.

The rearrangement uses TRBV5-1 and TRBJ1-6; the match to TRBD1 covers 7 bases. The CDR3 spans 16 residues. With 2 bases clipped from V and 4 bases from J, the junction kept 6 bases outside the gene matches. The germline gives CDR1 SGHRS, CDR2 YFSETQ. In DNA form, the CDR3 reads TGCGCCAGCAGCTTCGAACCGGGACAGTATAATTCACCCCTCCACTTT. This encodes CASSFEPGQYNSPLHF. Variable domain in full (rest from reference TRBV5-1 and TRBJ1-6): KAGVTQTPRYLIKTRGQQVTLSCSPISGHRSVSWYQQTPGQGLQFLFEYFSETQRNKGNFPGRFSGRQFSNSRSEMNVSTLELGDSALYLCASSFEPGQYNSPLHFGNGTRLTVT.

J is TRBJ1-2 and V is TRBV27; 7 bases fit TRBD1. Germline CDR1 MNHEY, CDR2 SMNVEV (reference sequence). The CDR3 covers 14 residues. The trim removed 4 bases at V and 1 base at J, leaving 3 bases unmatched. CDR3 coding DNA: TGTGCCAGCAGTTCCAGGGGGTATAACTATGGCTACACCTTC. Its protein product is CASSSRGYNYGYTF.

The V gene is TRBV28, the J gene TRBJ1-1, with 10 nucleotides matching TRBD1. The V gene's germline CDR1 is MDHEN and CDR2 SYDVKM. Trimming cost V 6 bases and J 1 base; bases outside gene matches: 8. There are 16 residues in the CDR3. The CDR3 DNA follows: TGTGCCAGCAGGCCGGGACAGGGGCTGGGGAACACTGAAGCTTTCTTT. Protein: CASRPGQGLGNTEAFF.

The rearrangement joins TRBV28 to TRBJ2-3; 8 nucleotides agree with TRBD1. The V gene's germline CDR1 is MDHEN and CDR2 SYDVKM. J was trimmed by 2 bases and V by 4 bases; bases with no gene match: 2. The CDR3 contains 14 residues. The CDR3 loop reads CASSWGQDTDTQYF. The CDR3, as DNA: TGTGCCAGCAGTTGGGGACAGGACACAGATACGCAGTATTTT.

This chain uses TRBV7-6 with TRBJ1-4, with 8 bases matching TRBD1. The ends lost 0 bases at V and 7 bases at J; junction bases unmatched: 7. Per the germline V gene, CDR1 is SGHVS and CDR2 is FNYEAQ. The CDR3 totals 16 residues. CDR3 in DNA: TGTGCCAGCAGCTTAGCGGTGACAGGGGAGGTTGAAAAACTGTTTTTT. Translated, it gives CASSLAVTGEVEKLFF.

This chain joins TRBV2 and TRBJ2-1; TRBD2 matches 13 bases. Germline values: CDR1 SNHLY, CDR2 FYNNEI. J was trimmed by 5 bases and V by 6 bases; bases with no gene match: 4. The CDR3 has 15 amino acids. CDR3 DNA: TGTGCCAGCAGGGGACTAGCGGGACCCAACAATGAGCAGTTCTTC. Its protein product is CASRGLAGPNNEQFF.

The V call is TRBV5-6, the J call TRBJ1-6; D is perhaps TRBD1 (5 bases). CDR3 length: 13 amino acids. Trimming stripped 4 bases from V and 7 bases from J, with 9 bases between. CDR1 is SGHDT, CDR2 YYEEEE, per germline. The CDR3, as DNA: TGTGCCAGCAGCCCCAACAGGAATTCACCCCTCCACTTT. Amino acid sequence: CASSPNRNSPLHF.

This clone has only one observation. The gene calls are TRBV10-3 and TRBJ2-3, with 7 bases lining up with TRBD2. V trimming: 4 bases; J trimming: 6 bases; junction bases outside the gene matches: 10. Germline V gene data show CDR1 as ENHRY and CDR2 as SYGVKD. The CDR3 length is 15 residues. This CDR3 is CAISGLAGSADTQYF. The DNA for the CDR3 is TGTGCCATCAGTGGTTTAGCGGGTTCGGCCGATACGCAGTATTTT.

The gene calls are TRBV19 and TRBJ2-2; 8 positions agree with TRBD2. The CDR3 is 16 residues long. V gave up 3 bases and J gave up 7 bases; unmatched junction bases: 10. Germline CDR1 reads LNHDA; CDR2 reads SQIVND (reference sequence). In DNA form, the CDR3 reads TGTGCCAGTAGTATCCCGGGAGGGCCGTCCGTCGGGGAGCTGTTTTTT. The encoded protein is CASSIPGGPSVGELFF.

The gene calls are TRBV5-1 and TRBJ2-5; 9 bases are shared with TRBD2. After removal of 4 bases from V and 1 base from J, the junction contained 11 bases not matched to a gene. CDR1 and CDR2 from the germline V gene are SGHRS and YFSETQ. The CDR3 length is 17 residues. The DNA of the CDR3 is TGCGCCAGCAGCGTGTCGGGACTAGCTCGGGGCCAAGAGACCCAGTACTTC. Its protein is CASSVSGLARGQETQYF. The complete variable domain, with remaining parts taken from reference TRBV5-1 and TRBJ2-5, reads KAGVTQTPRYLIKTRGQQVTLSCSPISGHRSVSWYQQTPGQGLQFLFEYFSETQRNKGNFPGRFSGRQFSNSRSEMNVSTLELGDSALYLCASSVSGLARGQETQYFGPGTRLLVL.

This rearrangement joins TRBV6-5 to TRBJ1-3; TRBD1 matches at 8 bases. V lost 6 bases, J lost 4 bases, and 5 bases stayed unmatched. This CDR3 comprises 14 residues. Germline values: CDR1 MNHEY, CDR2 SVGAGI. The CDR3 sequence: CASSQGASGNTIYF. CDR3 nucleotides: TGTGCCAGCAGCCAGGGGGCGTCGGGAAACACCATATATTTT.

The V and J genes are TRBV7-9 and TRBJ1-3; TRBD1 is a possible D gene (5 bases). CDR3 size: 17 residues. Trimming took off 4 bases at V and 0 bases at J, with 16 bases between the two ends. Germline V gene data show CDR1 as SEHNR and CDR2 as FQNEAQ (reference sequence). CDR3 region: CASSSGPPGHSGNTIYF. For the CDR3, the DNA is TGTGCCAGCAGCTCGGGCCCCCCAGGGCACTCTGGAAACACCATATATTTT.

The chain links TRBV7-2 to TRBJ2-5; 9 bases align to TRBD1. Germline CDR1 SGHTA, CDR2 FQGNSA. The V gene end was trimmed by 5 bases and the J gene end by 4 bases; junction bases not matched to a gene: 5. The CDR3 is 14 amino acids. The CDR3 region is CASSRPGQGETQYF. CDR3 DNA sequence: TGTGCCAGCAGCCGCCCGGGACAGGGAGAGACCCAGTACTTC. Filled out from reference TRBV7-2 and TRBJ2-5, the complete variable domain reads GAGVSQSPSNKVTEKGKDVELRCDPISGHTALYWYRQSLGQGLEFLIYFQGNSAPDKSGLPSDRFSAERTGGSVSTLTIQRTQQEDSAVYLCASSRPGQGETQYFGPGTRLLVL.

The V gene is TRBV6-2 or TRBV6-3, the J gene TRBJ1-2; a weak D match, TRBD1 (6 bases). Germline V gene lookup returns CDR1 MNHEY and CDR2 SVGEGT. V shed 4 bases and J shed 1 base, with 7 bases lying between them. This CDR3 is built from 13 residues. The CDR3 sequence: CASSLDSNYGYTF. DNA of the CDR3: TGTGCCAGCAGTTTGGACAGTAACTATGGCTACACCTTC.

This clone was seen a single time. V is TRBV6-5 and J is TRBJ1-2; D possibly corresponds to TRBD1 (5 bases). The V end was cut by 2 bases, the J end by 8 bases, with 15 bases between. Germline lookup yields CDR1 MNHEY and CDR2 SVGAGI. The CDR3 spans 14 residues. The CDR3 DNA follows: TGTGCCAGCAGTTACGTGCCAGGGCGTTGGGGCTACACCTTC. The encoded protein is CASSYVPGRWGYTF.

Ten or more counts support this clone. The J gene is TRBJ2-1, the V gene TRBV7-6; 8 positions match TRBD2. CDR3 size: 15 residues. Losses at the gene ends were 1 base for V and 8 bases for J; bases not matched to a gene: 7. CDR1 and CDR2 (germline): SGHVS, FNYEAQ. The CDR3 spells CASSLGGRSEDEQFF. For the CDR3, the DNA is TGTGCCAGCAGCTTAGGCGGGAGGAGTGAAGATGAGCAGTTCTTC.

This clone was counted a single time. The chain uses TRBV5-6 and TRBJ1-1; D remains unclear. Trimming cost V 4 bases and J 2 bases, with 27 bases left between them. The CDR3 sequence is 19 residues long. CDR1 and CDR2 (germline): SGHDT, YYEEEE. The CDR3 DNA sequence: TGTGCCAGCAGCCCTTCCGCACCCGAACGTGGTTGGAGAAACACTGAAGCTTTCTTT. As protein: CASSPSAPERGWRNTEAFF.

In this sample, this clone turned up a few times. This chain links TRBV7-9 with TRBJ2-7; perhaps TRBD1 as D (6 bases). V lost 4 bases and J lost 2, with 12 bases in between. CDR1 is SEHNR and CDR2 is FQNEAQ in the germline V gene (reference sequence). This CDR3 region has 14 residues. The CDR3 sequence is CASSSSGAPYEQYF. The CDR3 DNA sequence: TGTGCCAGCAGCTCCTCAGGGGCTCCCTACGAGCAGTACTTC.

The chain joins TRBV7-3 to TRBJ1-1; no definite D call. Germline loops: CDR1 SGHTA, CDR2 FQGTGA. The CDR3 totals 15 residues. V was trimmed by 5 bases and J by 6 bases, leaving 19 bases between them. The CDR3 sequence is CASSQYPPLGPEAFF. The CDR3 coding sequence is TGTGCCAGCAGCCAATATCCCCCACTGGGCCCTGAAGCTTTCTTT.

V is TRBV4-3 and J is TRBJ1-6, with D unresolved. Germline values: CDR1 LGHNA, CDR2 YSLEER. V lost 2 bases, J lost 9 bases, and 14 bases lay in between. The CDR3 runs to 15 residues. The CDR3 DNA follows: TGCGCCAGCAGCCAAACCACGCTTCGGGGTTCACCCCTCCACTTT. Translation: CASSQTTLRGSPLHF.

The chain carries TRBV4-3 and TRBJ2-3, with TRBD2 matching over 8 bases. The CDR3 is 16 amino acids. Trimming removed 0 bases from V and 4 bases from J; junction bases left unmatched: 6. Germline CDR1 reads LGHNA; CDR2 reads YSLEER. In DNA form, the CDR3 reads TGCGCCAGCAGCCAAGAGCGGGGGGCGGGAGCAGATACGCAGTATTTT. It specifies CASSQERGAGADTQYF.

The rearrangement joins TRBV29-1 to TRBJ1-1; no clear D gene. Germline V lookup: CDR1 SQVTM, CDR2 ANQGSEA. CDR3 size: 14 residues. V was pared by 5 bases and J by 2 bases, with 15 bases between. CDR3 residues: CSVFGRLGNTEAFF. The CDR3 DNA is TGCAGCGTTTTCGGGAGATTGGGCAACACTGAAGCTTTCTTT.

The J gene is TRBJ2-3, the V gene TRBV27, with 15 bases fitting TRBD2. Looked up from germline, CDR1 is MNHEY and CDR2 is SMNVEV (reference sequence). V dropped 5 bases and J dropped 1; count of bases not matched to a gene: 13. The CDR3 runs to 20 residues. This CDR3 is CASSPGLAGGRIPGTDTQYF. CDR3 nucleotide sequence: TGTGCCAGCAGTCCAGGACTAGCGGGAGGGCGGATTCCGGGCACAGATACGCAGTATTTT.

This chain joins TRBV18 and TRBJ1-5; perhaps TRBD1 as D (5 bases). From germline, CDR1 is KGHSH and CDR2 LQKENI. The length of the CDR3 is 15 residues. V lost 6 bases to trimming and J lost 5 bases, with 17 bases between them. CDR3 residues: CASSRGPGTHQPQHF. CDR3 DNA: TGTGCCAGCTCTAGGGGCCCCGGCACCCATCAGCCCCAGCATTTT.